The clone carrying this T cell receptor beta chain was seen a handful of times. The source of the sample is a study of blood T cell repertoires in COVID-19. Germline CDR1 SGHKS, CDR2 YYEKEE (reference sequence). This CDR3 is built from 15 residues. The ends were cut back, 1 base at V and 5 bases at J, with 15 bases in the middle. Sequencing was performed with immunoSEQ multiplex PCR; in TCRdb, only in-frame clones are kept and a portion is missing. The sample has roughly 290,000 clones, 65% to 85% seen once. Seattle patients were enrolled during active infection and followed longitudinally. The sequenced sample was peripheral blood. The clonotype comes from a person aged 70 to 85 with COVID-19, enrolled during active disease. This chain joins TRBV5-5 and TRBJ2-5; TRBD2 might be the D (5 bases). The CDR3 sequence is CASSLRENRGETQYF. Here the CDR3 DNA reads TGTGCCAGCAGCTTGAGAGAGAATCGAGGGGAGACCCAGTACTTC.